These 22 T cell receptor beta chains were sequenced from one sample in a study of OX40 agonist ivuxolimab in advanced cancers. Here immunoSEQ multiplex PCR was the method, and the copy in TCRdb shows in-frame clones only, minus some. Of 48,000 or so clones listed, about 81% are singletons. This sample comprised CD4+ or CD8+ T cells sorted from blood, obtained in a trial of the OX40 agonist ivuxolimab. The receptors stem from an adult with an advanced solid tumor such as melanoma, head and neck, liver or kidney cancer.

The chain combines TRBV7-2 with TRBJ2-7; possibly TRBD1 or TRBD2 for D (6 bases each). The CDR3 contains 14 residues. V was cut by 1 base and J by 6 bases, with 13 bases left in between. Germline CDR1 reads SGHTA; CDR2 reads FQGNSA. CDR3 sequence: CASSLVLAGVEQYF. The CDR3 region has the DNA TGTGCCAGCAGCTTAGTACTAGCAGGGGTCGAGCAGTACTTC.

J is TRBJ1-3 and V is TRBV5-1, with 7 bases fitting TRBD1. The CDR3 sequence is 16 residues long. Losses at the gene ends were 4 bases for V and 2 bases for J; bases not matched to a gene: 9. Germline assignment: CDR1 SGHRS and CDR2 YFSETQ. CDR3 DNA sequence: TGCGCCAGCAGCCTGAGGGGACAGTTACCTGGAAACACCATATATTTT. Translated, it gives CASSLRGQLPGNTIYF.

V and J are TRBV5-4 and TRBJ1-1, with D maybe TRBD1 (6 bases). The germline V and J ends were trimmed by 2 bases and 1 base, with 15 bases remaining between them. The germline V gene has CDR1 SGHNT and CDR2 YYREEE (reference sequence). This CDR3 spans 16 amino acids. The CDR3 DNA reads as TGTGCCAGCAGCTTCCCGGGGGCTCGCGGGAACACTGAAGCTTTCTTT. Residues: CASSFPGARGNTEAFF.

The chain recombines TRBV9 with TRBJ2-1, with TRBD1 matching 11 bases. The CDR3 is 16 amino acids. V trimming: 6 bases; J trimming: 1 base; junction bases outside the gene matches: 6. Germline V CDR1 and CDR2: SGDLS, YYNGEE. The CDR3: CASNIGQGASYNEQFF. The CDR3 nucleotides are TGTGCCAGCAACATCGGACAGGGGGCTTCCTACAATGAGCAGTTCTTC.

V and J are TRBV10-1 and TRBJ2-3; TRBD2 matches at 10 bases. The CDR3 spans 16 residues. V shed 6 bases, J shed 6 bases, and the junction held 12 bases outside the gene matches. The germline V gene encodes CDR1 WNHNN and CDR2 SYGVQD (reference sequence). CDR3 DNA sequence: TGCGCCAGCAGAAACGGAGGGACTAGCGCAGGCGATACGCAGTATTTT. Translating it yields CASRNGGTSAGDTQYF.

The J gene is TRBJ2-7, the V gene TRBV11-2, with no clear D. Germline CDR1 is SGHAT and CDR2 is FQNNGV. V was shortened by 5 bases and J by 1 base, with 12 bases between the two germline ends. The CDR3 length is 14 residues. The DNA of the CDR3 is TGTGCCAGCAGCGATCTGGCGGAGTCCTACGAGCAGTACTTC. Its protein product is CASSDLAESYEQYF.

The chain uses TRBV5-1 and TRBJ2-3; D might be TRBD2 (5 bases). V was pared by 7 bases and J by 4 bases, with 13 bases between. This CDR3 has 13 amino acids. CDR1 is SGHRS, CDR2 YFSETQ, per germline. The CDR3 spells CASSSGIPDTQYF. The CDR3 bases are TGCGCCAGCTCATCGGGGATCCCAGATACGCAGTATTTT.

The chain recombines TRBV9 with TRBJ1-2, with D unclear. Germline V lookup: CDR1 SGDLS, CDR2 YYNGEE. Trimming took 4 bases from V and 5 from J, leaving 12 bases between them. This CDR3 has 13 amino acids. Written as DNA, the CDR3 is TGTGCCAGCAGCTCCCCGACCGGGTATGGCTACACCTTC. Translating it yields CASSSPTGYGYTF.

The chain joins TRBV5-1 to TRBJ2-1, with 8 bases identical to TRBD2. The CDR3 runs 16 residues. The germline V gene encodes CDR1 SGHRS and CDR2 YFSETQ. J lost 9 bases, V lost 4 bases, and 15 bases had no gene match. This CDR3 reads CASSPHVRAGEGEQFF. CDR3 bases: TGCGCCAGCAGCCCCCACGTGAGAGCGGGAGAAGGTGAGCAGTTCTTC.

With regard to this clone: This specimen includes other DNA sequences encoding the same CDR3. This chain uses TRBV5-1 with TRBJ1-2; 11 nucleotides agree with TRBD1. J gave up 7 bases and V 4 bases, and 9 bases lay outside the gene matches. The CDR3 is 15 residues long. CDR1 and CDR2 from the germline V gene are SGHRS and YFSETQ. CDR3 nucleotides: TGCGCCAGCAGCCTCTCCGGACAGGGGGCTTCTGGCTACACCTTC. It specifies CASSLSGQGASGYTF.

This chain joins TRBV6-6 and TRBJ1-5, with D possibly matching TRBD1 (5 bases). This CDR3 has 14 amino acids. The V end was cut by 7 bases, the J end by 0 bases, with 10 bases between. CDR1 and CDR2 (germline): MNHNY, SVGAGI (reference sequence). CDR3 sequence reads: CASTHGGSNQPQHF. As DNA, the CDR3 is TGTGCCAGCACTCACGGGGGTAGCAATCAGCCCCAGCATTTT.

This clone was seen a few times. The chain couples TRBV12-5 to TRBJ1-1; D is ambiguous. Germline V CDR1 and CDR2: LGHNT, FRNRAP. This CDR3 has 11 amino acids. The germline V and J ends were trimmed by 5 bases and 6 bases, with 7 bases remaining between them. The CDR3 protein is CASGRTPEAFF. As DNA, the CDR3 is TGTGCTAGTGGTCGGACTCCTGAAGCTTTCTTT.

The chain combines TRBV7-2 with TRBJ1-1; D gene uncertain. The V and J ends lost 5 bases and 1 base respectively, with 5 bases between them. The germline V gene has CDR1 SGHTA and CDR2 FQGNSA. The length of the CDR3 is 12 residues. The CDR3 DNA is TGTGCCAGCAGCGAATGGAACACTGAAGCTTTCTTT. Translated: CASSEWNTEAFF. The full variable domain, completed using reference TRBV7-2 and TRBJ1-1, is GAGVSQSPSNKVTEKGKDVELRCDPISGHTALYWYRQSLGQGLEFLIYFQGNSAPDKSGLPSDRFSAERTGGSVSTLTIQRTQQEDSAVYLCASSEWNTEAFFGQGTRLTVV.

The chain recombines TRBV19 with TRBJ2-5; no definite D call. Trimming took off 5 bases at V and 2 bases at J, with 3 bases between the two ends. CDR1 is LNHDA and CDR2 is SQIVND in the germline V gene (reference sequence). CDR3 size: 11 residues. CDR3 nucleotide sequence: TGTGCCAGTAGTGCTCAAGAGACCCAGTACTTC. This encodes CASSAQETQYF.

As to this clone: The same CDR3 is also encoded by other DNA sequences in this sample. This chain joins TRBV6-6 and TRBJ1-2; the match to TRBD1 covers 9 bases. V trimming: 6 bases; J trimming: 1 base; junction bases outside the gene matches: 0. The CDR3 spans 13 residues. Per the germline V gene, CDR1 is MNHNY and CDR2 is SVGAGI (reference sequence). The CDR3 DNA sequence: TGTGCCAGCAGGGGACAGGGTAACTATGGCTACACCTTC. Translating gives CASRGQGNYGYTF.

The gene calls are TRBV10-2 and TRBJ2-4; D is perhaps TRBD2 (5 bases). Deletions cut 1 base from V and 3 bases from J, with 7 bases between. Germline V lookup: CDR1 WSHSY, CDR2 SAAADI. The CDR3 consists of 14 residues. The CDR3 sequence: CASSEFRDKNIQYF. CDR3 in DNA: TGCGCCAGCAGTGAGTTTCGGGACAAAAACATTCAGTACTTC.

CDR3 bases: TGTGCCAGCAGTTATTGGGGGACGTTGGAGACTGAAGCTTTCTTT. Translating it yields CASSYWGTLETEAFF. This chain links TRBV6-5 with TRBJ1-1, with D maybe TRBD1 (5 bases). Germline assignment: CDR1 MNHEY and CDR2 SVGAGI. The CDR3 is 15 residues long. V dropped 3 bases and J dropped 5 bases, with 16 bases sitting between them.

The J gene is TRBJ1-3, the V gene TRBV4-2; 7 bases agree with TRBD1. This CDR3 is built from 16 residues. Germline CDR1 reads LGHNA; CDR2 reads YNFKEQ. The J segment lost 2 bases and the V segment lost 4 bases, leaving 8 bases of the junction unmatched. Written as DNA, the CDR3 is TGTGCCAGCAGCCTCGCCGACAGGGAGGCTGGAAACACCATATATTTT. This gives the protein CASSLADREAGNTIYF.

This chain uses TRBV6-1 with TRBJ1-2; 8 bases agree with TRBD1. Germline V lookup: CDR1 MNHNS, CDR2 SASEGT. The trim removed 10 bases at V and 3 bases at J, leaving 13 bases unmatched. CDR3 length: 15 residues. The CDR3 nucleotides are TGTGCCAACCGACAGGGGCATGGGTTTGACTATGGCTACACCTTC. This codes for CANRQGHGFDYGYTF.

The V and J genes are TRBV4-3 and TRBJ1-1; TRBD1 matches 8 bases. CDR1 is LGHNA, CDR2 YSLEER, per germline. The CDR3 consists of 15 residues. V shed 6 bases and J 4 bases; nucleotides not matched to a gene: 10. CDR3 sequence reads: CASRRRTGGGTEAFF. For the CDR3, the DNA is TGCGCCAGCAGACGCAGAACAGGGGGAGGCACTGAAGCTTTCTTT.

The chain combines TRBV6-6 with TRBJ2-7; D gene ambiguous. Trimming shortened V by 6 bases and J by 0 bases, and 9 bases separated the two germline ends. Germline CDR1 MNHNY, CDR2 SVGAGI (reference sequence). CDR3 length equals 13 residues. The CDR3 loop reads CASRLDGSYEQYF. CDR3 coding DNA: TGTGCCAGCAGGCTGGACGGCTCCTACGAGCAGTACTTC.

This clone has more than one count but fewer than ten. The V call is TRBV19, the J call TRBJ2-1, with 11 bases matching TRBD1. Germline CDR1 reads LNHDA; CDR2 reads SQIVND (reference sequence). V dropped 5 bases and J dropped 10; count of bases not matched to a gene: 10. CDR3 size: 15 residues. The CDR3 DNA sequence: TGTGCCAGTAGTTCCGGGACAGGGGGGGCAATGGAGCAGTTCTTC. It translates to CASSSGTGGAMEQFF.